This entry lists 13 T cell receptor beta chains sequenced from one sample in a study of blood T cell repertoires in COVID-19. Clones were read by immunoSEQ multiplex PCR, and TCRdb kept only the in-frame ones, dropping some. The sample carries fewer than 130,000 clones, approximately 82% recorded once. Sequenced: peripheral blood. Every receptor here comes from an elderly woman with acute or convalescent COVID-19.

V is TRBV18 and J is TRBJ2-7; TRBD2 agrees at 10 bases. CDR3 length: 14 amino acids. V was pared by 3 bases and J by 6 bases, with 5 bases of the junction left unmatched. Germline assignment: CDR1 KGHSH and CDR2 LQKENI. DNA of the CDR3: TGTGCCAGCTCACCGGAGCGGGAGGGAAGCGAGCAGTACTTC. Translating it yields CASSPEREGSEQYF.

The V and J genes are TRBV6-5 and TRBJ1-4; 7 nucleotides match TRBD1. Germline CDR1 MNHEY, CDR2 SVGAGI. This CDR3 has 13 residues. Trimming took 2 bases from V and 10 from J; bases not matched to a gene: 4. CDR3 residues: CASSYGQATKLFF. Here the CDR3 DNA reads TGTGCCAGCAGTTACGGACAGGCCACAAAACTGTTTTTT.

This chain connects TRBV28 to TRBJ2-3; 9 nucleotides agree with TRBD2. V was clipped by 4 bases and J by 1 base; unmatched bases: 6. The CDR3 has 16 amino acids. Germline CDR1 MDHEN, CDR2 SYDVKM. The CDR3 loop reads CASSSPSGIGTDTQYF. The CDR3 nucleotides are TGTGCCAGCAGTTCCCCTAGCGGGATAGGCACAGATACGCAGTATTTT.

This clone was recorded once. This chain uses TRBV5-1 with TRBJ1-2; unclear D gene. Germline V gene data show CDR1 as SGHRS and CDR2 as YFSETQ. V was shortened by 6 bases and J by 6 bases, with 18 bases between the two germline ends. The CDR3 extends over 14 amino acids. The CDR3 region is CASTAGLPGDGYTF. The CDR3 coding sequence is TGCGCCAGCACCGCGGGATTACCCGGAGATGGCTACACCTTC.

On this clone itself: Other nucleotide sequences from this sample produce the same CDR3. The gene calls are TRBV5-1 and TRBJ1-5; D possibly corresponds to TRBD1 (5 bases). Germline lookup yields CDR1 SGHRS and CDR2 YFSETQ. The CDR3 extends over 13 amino acids. Deletions cut 2 bases from V and 7 bases from J, with 10 bases between. The DNA for the CDR3 is TGCGCCAGCAGCTTTCAGGGTGGGCAGCCCCAGCATTTT. The encoded protein is CASSFQGGQPQHF. The whole variable domain, remainder taken from reference TRBV5-1 and TRBJ1-5, is KAGVTQTPRYLIKTRGQQVTLSCSPISGHRSVSWYQQTPGQGLQFLFEYFSETQRNKGNFPGRFSGRQFSNSRSEMNVSTLELGDSALYLCASSFQGGQPQHFGDGTRLSIL.

V and J are TRBV14 and TRBJ1-6; D ambiguous. The CDR3 consists of 14 residues. In germline, CDR1 is SGHDN, CDR2 FVKESK. Trimming removed 1 base from V and 4 bases from J, with 5 bases in between. CDR3 nucleotide sequence: TGTGCCAGCAGCCAAGGGGCTTATAATTCACCCCTCCACTTT. Protein: CASSQGAYNSPLHF.

The genes are TRBV18 and TRBJ1-6; no firm D call. The germline gives CDR1 KGHSH, CDR2 LQKENI. Trimming removed 3 bases at V and 8 bases at J, with 14 bases between. This CDR3 is built from 15 residues. DNA of the CDR3: TGTGCCAGCTCACCCGCGTACGCGACTGATTCACCCCTCCACTTT. Its translation is CASSPAYATDSPLHF.

The chain joins TRBV7-3 to TRBJ2-3, with 12 bases that match TRBD2. This CDR3 has 17 amino acids. Unmatched junction bases numbered 9, after V lost 3 bases and J lost 5 bases. CDR1 is SGHTA, CDR2 FQGTGA, per germline. CDR3 sequence (DNA): TGTGCCAGCAGCTTTACCTCTAGCGGGGGGGCTGGAGATACGCAGTATTTT. This codes for CASSFTSSGGAGDTQYF.

CDR3 sequence reads: CASSLRGQDSPLHF. The CDR3 DNA follows: TGCGCCAGCAGCTTGCGCGGACAAGATTCACCCCTCCACTTT. V usage is TRBV5-1 and J usage is TRBJ1-6; D possibly corresponds to TRBD1 (5 bases). This CDR3 is 14 amino acids long. Per the germline V gene, CDR1 is SGHRS and CDR2 is YFSETQ. V lost 1 base and J lost 8, with 10 bases in between.

J is TRBJ1-2 and V is TRBV9; a possible D gene is TRBD1 (5 bases). CDR3 length: 14 residues. The germline V gene encodes CDR1 SGDLS and CDR2 YYNGEE. V lost 4 bases and J 8 bases, leaving 18 bases between the germline ends. The DNA for the CDR3 is TGTGCCAGCAGCCCCCAGGGAGGGTGGGACGGCTACACCTTC. This sequence encodes CASSPQGGWDGYTF.

In its sample, this clone was seen a few times. Within the sample, other DNA sequences also encode this same CDR3. The chain employs TRBV6-5 and TRBJ2-3; 7 bases map to TRBD1. CDR1 and CDR2 from the germline V gene are MNHEY and SVGAGI. The trim removed 0 bases at V and 2 bases at J, leaving 2 bases unmatched. CDR3 size: 15 residues. The CDR3 is CASSYSGGPTDTQYF. As DNA, the CDR3 is TGTGCCAGCAGTTACTCAGGGGGCCCCACAGATACGCAGTATTTT.

The chain employs TRBV5-1 and TRBJ1-6; 9 nucleotides agree with TRBD1. The CDR3 runs to 14 residues. The V gene's germline CDR1 is SGHRS and CDR2 YFSETQ. V shed 0 bases and J 10 bases; nucleotides not matched to a gene: 2. In DNA, the CDR3 is TGCGCCAGCAGCTTGGGACAGGGGGACTCACCCCTCCACTTT. Its protein is CASSLGQGDSPLHF.

The CDR3 DNA follows: TGCGCCAGCAGCCAAGACGGGCAGGCGGGGAATAGCAATCAGCCCCAGCATTTT. This codes for CASSQDGQAGNSNQPQHF. V and J are TRBV4-1 and TRBJ1-5; D unclear. This CDR3 has 18 amino acids. V gave up 0 bases and J gave up 0 bases, with 15 bases separating them. Germline V lookup: CDR1 MGHRA, CDR2 YSYEKL.